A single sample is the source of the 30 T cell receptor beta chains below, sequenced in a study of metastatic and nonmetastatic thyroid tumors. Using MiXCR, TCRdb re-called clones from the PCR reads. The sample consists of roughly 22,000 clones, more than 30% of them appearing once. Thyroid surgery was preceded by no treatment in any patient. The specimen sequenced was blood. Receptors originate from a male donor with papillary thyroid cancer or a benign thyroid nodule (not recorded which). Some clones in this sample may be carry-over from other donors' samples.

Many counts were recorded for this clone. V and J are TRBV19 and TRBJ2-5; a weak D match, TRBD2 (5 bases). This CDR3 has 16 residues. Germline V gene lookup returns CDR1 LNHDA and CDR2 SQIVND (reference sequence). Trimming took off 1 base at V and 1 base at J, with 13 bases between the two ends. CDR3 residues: CASSIVGPAGQETQYF. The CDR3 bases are TGTGCCAGTAGTATAGTCGGACCGGCGGGCCAAGAGACCCAGTACTTC.

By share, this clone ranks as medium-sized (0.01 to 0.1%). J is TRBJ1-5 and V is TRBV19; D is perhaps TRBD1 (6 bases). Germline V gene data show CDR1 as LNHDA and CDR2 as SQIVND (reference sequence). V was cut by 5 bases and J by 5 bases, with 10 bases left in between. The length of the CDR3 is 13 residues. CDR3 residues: CASSQDSDQPQHF. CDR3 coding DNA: TGTGCCAGTAGTCAGGACAGCGATCAGCCCCAGCATTTT. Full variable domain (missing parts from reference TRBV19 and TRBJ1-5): DGGITQSPKYLFRKEGQNVTLSCEQNLNHDAMYWYRQDPGQGLRLIYYSQIVNDFQKGDIAEGYSVSREKKESFPLTVTSAQKNPTAFYLCASSQDSDQPQHFGDGTRLSIL.

DNA for the CDR3: TGTGCCAGCAGTTCGGACAGGGGGGAAGAGACCCAGTACTTC. It codes for CASSSDRGEETQYF. This sequence joins TRBV28 and TRBJ2-5; 10 bases align to TRBD1. Per germline, CDR1 MDHEN and CDR2 SYDVKM. The CDR3 length is 14 residues. The ends lost 4 bases at V and 3 bases at J; junction bases unmatched: 2. Together with reference TRBV28 and TRBJ2-5, the CDR3 gives the full variable domain: DVKVTQSSRYLVKRTGEKVFLECVQDMDHENMFWYRQDPGLGLRLIYFSYDVKMKEKGDIPEGYSVSREKKERFSLILESASTNQTSMYLCASSSDRGEETQYFGPGTRLLVL.

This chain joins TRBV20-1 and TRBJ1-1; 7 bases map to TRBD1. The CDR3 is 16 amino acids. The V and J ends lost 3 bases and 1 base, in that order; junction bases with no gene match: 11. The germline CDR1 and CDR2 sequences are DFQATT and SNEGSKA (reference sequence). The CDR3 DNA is TGCAGTGCTAGGTTAGGGGGCAGGGCGGAGAACACTGAAGCTTTCTTT. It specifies CSARLGGRAENTEAFF.

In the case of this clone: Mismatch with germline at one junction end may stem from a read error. The CDR3 region is CASRQGPRITEAFF. In DNA form, the CDR3 reads TGCGCCAGCAGACAAGGGCCGAGGATCACTGAAGCTTTCTTT. The chain uses TRBV4-1 and TRBJ1-1; D unclear. Germline V lookup: CDR1 MGHRA, CDR2 YSYEKL. The CDR3 runs 14 residues.

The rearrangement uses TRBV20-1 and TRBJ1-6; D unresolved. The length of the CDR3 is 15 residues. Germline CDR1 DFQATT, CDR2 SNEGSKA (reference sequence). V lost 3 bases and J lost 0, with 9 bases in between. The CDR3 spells CSARIGFSYNSPLHF. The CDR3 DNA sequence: TGCAGTGCTAGGATAGGGTTCTCCTATAATTCACCCCTCCACTTT.

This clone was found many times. The CDR3 is CASSLVRNEQYF. In DNA form, the CDR3 reads TGCGCCAGCAGCTTGGTCCGGAACGAGCAGTACTTC. The chain employs TRBV5-1 and TRBJ2-7; D is unclear. Per the germline V gene, CDR1 is SGHRS and CDR2 is YFSETQ. Trimming took off 0 bases at V and 5 bases at J, with 6 bases between the two ends. The CDR3 contains 12 residues.

The CDR3 region has the DNA TGTGCCAGCAGTTACCCCGACCTGCTGAATTCACCCCTCCACTTT. This codes for CASSYPDLLNSPLHF. The rearrangement uses TRBV6-2 or TRBV6-3 and TRBJ1-6; D remains unclear. Trimming cost V 2 bases and J 7 bases, with 12 bases left between them. This CDR3 comprises 15 residues. CDR1 is MNHEY and CDR2 is SVGEGT in the germline V gene.

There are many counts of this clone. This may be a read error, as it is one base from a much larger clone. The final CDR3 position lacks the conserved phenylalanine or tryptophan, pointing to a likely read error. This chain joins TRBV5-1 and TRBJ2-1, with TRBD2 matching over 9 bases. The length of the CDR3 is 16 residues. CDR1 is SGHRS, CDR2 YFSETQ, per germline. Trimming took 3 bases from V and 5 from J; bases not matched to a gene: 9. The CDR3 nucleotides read TGCGCCAGCAGCTCCTCCTTCATAGCGGGAGACAATGAGCAGTTCGTC. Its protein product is CASSSSFIAGDNEQFV.

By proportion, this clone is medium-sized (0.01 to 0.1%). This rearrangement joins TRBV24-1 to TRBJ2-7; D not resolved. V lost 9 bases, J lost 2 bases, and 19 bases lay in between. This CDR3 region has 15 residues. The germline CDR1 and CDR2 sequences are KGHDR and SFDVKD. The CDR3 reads CATPSRPLGPYEQYF. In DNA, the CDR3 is TGTGCCACCCCTTCCCGCCCCCTTGGGCCCTACGAGCAGTACTTC.

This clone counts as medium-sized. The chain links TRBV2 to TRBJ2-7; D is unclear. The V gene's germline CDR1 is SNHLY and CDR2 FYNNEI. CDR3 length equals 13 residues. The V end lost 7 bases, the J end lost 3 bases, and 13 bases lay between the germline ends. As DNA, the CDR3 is TGTGCCAGCACGAGACAAGCCTTCTACGAGCAGTACTTC. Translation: CASTRQAFYEQYF.

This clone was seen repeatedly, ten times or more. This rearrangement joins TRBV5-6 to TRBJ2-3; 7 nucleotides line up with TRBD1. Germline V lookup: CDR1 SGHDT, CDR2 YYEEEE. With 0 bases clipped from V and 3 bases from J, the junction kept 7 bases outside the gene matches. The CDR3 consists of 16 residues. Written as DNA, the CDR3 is TGTGCCAGCAGCTTGGATAGGGGGCTCGGGACAGATACGCAGTATTTT. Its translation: CASSLDRGLGTDTQYF.

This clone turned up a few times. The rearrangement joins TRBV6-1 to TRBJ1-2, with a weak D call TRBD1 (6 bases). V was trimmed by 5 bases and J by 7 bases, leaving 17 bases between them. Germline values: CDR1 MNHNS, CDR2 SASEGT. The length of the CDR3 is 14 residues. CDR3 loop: CASSRNRVPGGYTF. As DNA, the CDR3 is TGTGCCAGCAGTAGAAACAGGGTACCCGGTGGCTACACCTTC.

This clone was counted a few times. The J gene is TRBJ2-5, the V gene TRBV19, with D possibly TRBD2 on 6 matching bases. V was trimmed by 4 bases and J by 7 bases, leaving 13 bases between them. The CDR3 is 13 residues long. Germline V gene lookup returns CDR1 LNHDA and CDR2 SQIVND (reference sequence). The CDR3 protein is CASSTGTSGTQYF. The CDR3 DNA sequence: TGTGCCAGTAGTACCGGGACTTCGGGGACCCAGTACTTC.

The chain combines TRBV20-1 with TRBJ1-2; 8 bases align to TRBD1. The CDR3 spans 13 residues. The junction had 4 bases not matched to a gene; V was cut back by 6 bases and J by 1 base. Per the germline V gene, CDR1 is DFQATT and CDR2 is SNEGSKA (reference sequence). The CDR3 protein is CSARQGYNYGYTF. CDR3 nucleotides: TGCAGTGCGCGACAGGGGTATAACTATGGCTACACCTTC.

This chain's CDR3 is CSARGVADHMNTEAFF. CDR3 sequence (DNA): TGCAGTGCTAGAGGCGTGGCAGACCACATGAACACTGAAGCTTTCTTT. The V and J genes are TRBV20-1 and TRBJ1-1; the D is unclear. Trimming took 1 base from V and 0 from J, leaving 15 bases between them. The V gene's germline CDR1 is DFQATT and CDR2 SNEGSKA (reference sequence). This CDR3 has 16 amino acids.

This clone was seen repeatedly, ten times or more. In DNA, the CDR3 is TGCGCCAGCAGCCAAGATGGCGGGAGAAGGGCAGATACGCAGTATTTT. It specifies CASSQDGGRRADTQYF. This chain joins TRBV4-1 and TRBJ2-3; 7 bases agree with TRBD2. This CDR3 region has 16 residues. The germline V gene has CDR1 MGHRA and CDR2 YSYEKL. With 0 bases clipped from V and 4 bases from J, the junction kept 7 bases outside the gene matches.

This CDR3 reads CASSLRDTGELFF. As DNA, the CDR3 is TGTGCCAGCAGCTTAAGGGACACCGGGGAGCTGTTTTTT. This chain uses TRBV11-3 with TRBJ2-2; D remains unclear. This CDR3 comprises 13 residues. Germline CDR1 and CDR2: SGHNT and YENEEA. Trimming removed 2 bases at V and 3 bases at J, with 4 bases between.

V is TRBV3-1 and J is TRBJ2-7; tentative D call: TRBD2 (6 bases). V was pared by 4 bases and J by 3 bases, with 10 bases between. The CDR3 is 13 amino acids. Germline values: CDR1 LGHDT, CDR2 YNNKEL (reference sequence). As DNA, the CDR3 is TGTGCCAGCAGCCTCGGCGGGGACTACGAGCAGTACTTC. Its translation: CASSLGGDYEQYF.

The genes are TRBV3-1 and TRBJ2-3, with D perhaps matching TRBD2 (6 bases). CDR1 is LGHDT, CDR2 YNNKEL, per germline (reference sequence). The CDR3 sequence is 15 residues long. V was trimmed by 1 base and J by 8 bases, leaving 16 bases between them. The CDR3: CASSQGGGTQGTQYF. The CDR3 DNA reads TGTGCCAGCAGCCAAGGAGGCGGGACCCAAGGTACGCAGTATTTT.

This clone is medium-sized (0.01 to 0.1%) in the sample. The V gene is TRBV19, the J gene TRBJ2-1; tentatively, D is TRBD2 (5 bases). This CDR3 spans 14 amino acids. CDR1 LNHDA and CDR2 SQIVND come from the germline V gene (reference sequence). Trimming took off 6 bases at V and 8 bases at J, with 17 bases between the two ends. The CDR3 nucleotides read TGTGCCAGTAGAACACTAGGTAGTAGGGATGAGCAGTTCTTC. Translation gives CASRTLGSRDEQFF. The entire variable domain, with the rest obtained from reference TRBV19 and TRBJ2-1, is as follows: DGGITQSPKYLFRKEGQNVTLSCEQNLNHDAMYWYRQDPGQGLRLIYYSQIVNDFQKGDIAEGYSVSREKKESFPLTVTSAQKNPTAFYLCASRTLGSRDEQFFGPGTRLTVL.

The CDR3 DNA sequence: TGTGCCAGCAGCTCAAGTGCAGCGGGATCCTTCCAGCAGTACTTC. Protein product: CASSSSAAGSFQQYF. This chain joins TRBV3-1 and TRBJ2-7; 7 bases fit TRBD2. CDR1 and CDR2 from the germline V gene are LGHDT and YNNKEL (reference sequence). There are 15 residues in the CDR3. V was pared by 5 bases and J by 8 bases, with 15 bases of the junction left unmatched.

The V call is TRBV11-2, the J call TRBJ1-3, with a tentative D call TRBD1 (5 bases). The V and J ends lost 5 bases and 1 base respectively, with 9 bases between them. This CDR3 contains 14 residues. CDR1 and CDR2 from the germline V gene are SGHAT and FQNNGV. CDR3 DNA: TGTGCCAGCAGCCTGGGACCTTCTGGAAACACCATATATTTT. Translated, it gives CASSLGPSGNTIYF.

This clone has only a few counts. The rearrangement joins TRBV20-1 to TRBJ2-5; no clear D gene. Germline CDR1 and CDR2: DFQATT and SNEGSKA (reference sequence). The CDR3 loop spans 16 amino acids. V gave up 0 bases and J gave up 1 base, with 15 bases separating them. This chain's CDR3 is CSARDPGRTFQETQYF. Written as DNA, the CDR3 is TGCAGTGCTAGAGACCCGGGTAGAACGTTCCAAGAGACCCAGTACTTC.

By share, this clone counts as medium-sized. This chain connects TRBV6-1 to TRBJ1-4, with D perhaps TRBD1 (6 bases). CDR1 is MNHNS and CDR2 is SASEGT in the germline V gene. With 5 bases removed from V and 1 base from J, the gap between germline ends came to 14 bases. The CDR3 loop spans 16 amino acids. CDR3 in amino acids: CASSPRPQGTNEKLFF. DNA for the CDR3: TGTGCCAGCAGTCCACGACCACAGGGAACTAATGAAAAACTGTTTTTT.

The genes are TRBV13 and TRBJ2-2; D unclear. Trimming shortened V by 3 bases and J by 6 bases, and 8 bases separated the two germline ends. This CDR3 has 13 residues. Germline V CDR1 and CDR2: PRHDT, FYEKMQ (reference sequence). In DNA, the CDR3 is TGTGCCAGCAGCTTTTACGACCCCGGGGAGCTGTTTTTT. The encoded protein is CASSFYDPGELFF.

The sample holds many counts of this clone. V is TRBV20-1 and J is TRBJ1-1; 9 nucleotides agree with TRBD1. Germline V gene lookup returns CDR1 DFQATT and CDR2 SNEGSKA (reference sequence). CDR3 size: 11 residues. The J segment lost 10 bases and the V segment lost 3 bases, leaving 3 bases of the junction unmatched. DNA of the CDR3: TGCAGTGCTAGTGTGGGACAGGGAGCTTTCTTT. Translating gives CSASVGQGAFF.

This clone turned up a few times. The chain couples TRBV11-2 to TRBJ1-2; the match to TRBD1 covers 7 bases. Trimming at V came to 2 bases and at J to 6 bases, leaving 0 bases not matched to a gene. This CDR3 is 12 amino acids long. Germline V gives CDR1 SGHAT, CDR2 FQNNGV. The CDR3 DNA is TGTGCCAGCAGCTTAACAGGGGATGGCTACACCTTC. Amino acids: CASSLTGDGYTF.

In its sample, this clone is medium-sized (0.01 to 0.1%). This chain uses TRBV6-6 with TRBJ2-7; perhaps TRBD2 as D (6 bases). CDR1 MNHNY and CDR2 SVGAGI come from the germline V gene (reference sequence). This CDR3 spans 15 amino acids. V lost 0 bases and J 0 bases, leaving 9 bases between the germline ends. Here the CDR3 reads CASSYSSGFSYEQYF. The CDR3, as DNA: TGTGCCAGCAGTTACTCTAGCGGCTTCTCCTACGAGCAGTACTTC.

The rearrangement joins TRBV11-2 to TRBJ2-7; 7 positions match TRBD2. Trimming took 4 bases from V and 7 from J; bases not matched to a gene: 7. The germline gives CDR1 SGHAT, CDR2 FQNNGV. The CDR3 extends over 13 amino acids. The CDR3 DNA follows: TGTGCCAGCAGCTCCTGGGCGGGAGTTGAGCAGTACTTC. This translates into CASSSWAGVEQYF.